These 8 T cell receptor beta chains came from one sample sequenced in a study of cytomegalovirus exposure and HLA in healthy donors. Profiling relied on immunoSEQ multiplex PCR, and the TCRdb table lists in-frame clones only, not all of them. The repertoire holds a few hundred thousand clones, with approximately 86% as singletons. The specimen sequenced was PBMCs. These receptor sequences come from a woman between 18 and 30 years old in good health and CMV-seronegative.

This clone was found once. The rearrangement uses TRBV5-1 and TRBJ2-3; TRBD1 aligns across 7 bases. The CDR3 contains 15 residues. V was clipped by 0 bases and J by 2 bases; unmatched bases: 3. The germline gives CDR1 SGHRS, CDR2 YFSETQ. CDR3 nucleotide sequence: TGCGCCAGCAGCTTGGCGACAGGGACCACAGATACGCAGTATTTT. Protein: CASSLATGTTDTQYF.

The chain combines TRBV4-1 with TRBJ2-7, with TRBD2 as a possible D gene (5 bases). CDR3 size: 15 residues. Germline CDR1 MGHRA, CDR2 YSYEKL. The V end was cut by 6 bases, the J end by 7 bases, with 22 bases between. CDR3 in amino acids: CASSSLGVTSGEQYF. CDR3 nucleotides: TGCGCCAGCAGTAGCCTCGGGGTTACCTCTGGGGAGCAGTACTTC.

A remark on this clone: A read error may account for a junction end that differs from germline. CDR3 sequence reads: CASSLAGAGESF. DNA of the CDR3: TGCGCCAGCAGCTTGGCTGGAGCGGGGGAGTCTTTC. V is TRBV5-1 and J is TRBJ2-7, with 8 bases aligning to TRBD2. From germline, CDR1 is SGHRS and CDR2 YFSETQ. This CDR3 is built from 12 residues. Based on the CDR3 plus reference TRBV5-1 and TRBJ2-7, the full variable domain is KAGVTQTPRYLIKTRGQQVTLSCSPISGHRSVSWYQQTPGQGLQFLFEYFSETQRNKGNFPGRFSGRQFSNSRSEMNVSTLELGDSALYLCASSLAGAGESFGPGTRLTVT.

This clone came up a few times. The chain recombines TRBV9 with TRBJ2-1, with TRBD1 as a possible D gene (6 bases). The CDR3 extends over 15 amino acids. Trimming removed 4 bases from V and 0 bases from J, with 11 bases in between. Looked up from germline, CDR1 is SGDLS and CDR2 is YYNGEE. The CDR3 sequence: CASSQGQYSYNEQFF. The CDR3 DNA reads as TGTGCCAGCAGCCAAGGACAGTACTCCTACAATGAGCAGTTCTTC.

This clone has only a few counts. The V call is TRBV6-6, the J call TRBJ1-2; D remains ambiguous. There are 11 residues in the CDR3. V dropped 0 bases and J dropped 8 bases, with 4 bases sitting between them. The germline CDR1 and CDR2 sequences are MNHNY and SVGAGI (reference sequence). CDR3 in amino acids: CASSYSQGYTF. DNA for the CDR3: TGTGCCAGCAGTTACTCCCAGGGCTACACCTTC.

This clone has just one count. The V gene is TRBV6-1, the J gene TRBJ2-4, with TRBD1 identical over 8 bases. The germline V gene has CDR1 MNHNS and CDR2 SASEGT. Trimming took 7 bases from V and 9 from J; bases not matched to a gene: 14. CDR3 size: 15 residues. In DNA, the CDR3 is TGTGCCAGCAAGACAGGGGTGGCGATTAATGGCATTCAGTACTTC. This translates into CASKTGVAINGIQYF.

This chain's CDR3 is CASSPRQLNYGYTF. The CDR3 nucleotides read TGTGCCAGCAGTCCGAGACAGCTTAACTATGGCTACACCTTC. The chain combines TRBV27 with TRBJ1-2; maybe TRBD1 (5 bases). Trimming stripped 5 bases from V and 1 base from J, with 11 bases between. Germline assignment: CDR1 MNHEY and CDR2 SMNVEV (reference sequence). CDR3 length equals 14 residues.

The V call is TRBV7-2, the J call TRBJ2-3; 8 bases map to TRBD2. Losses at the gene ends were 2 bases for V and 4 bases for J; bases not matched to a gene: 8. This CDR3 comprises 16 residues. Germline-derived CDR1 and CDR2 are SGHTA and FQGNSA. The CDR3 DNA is TGTGCCAGCAGCTTATTGGCGGGAGGCTTGGCAGATACGCAGTATTTT. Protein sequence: CASSLLAGGLADTQYF. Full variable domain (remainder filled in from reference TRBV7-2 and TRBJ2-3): GAGVSQSPSNKVTEKGKDVELRCDPISGHTALYWYRQSLGQGLEFLIYFQGNSAPDKSGLPSDRFSAERTGGSVSTLTIQRTQQEDSAVYLCASSLLAGGLADTQYFGPGTRLTVL.